These T cell receptor beta chains were read from a single sample in a study of OX40 agonist ivuxolimab in advanced cancers. Clones were sequenced by immunoSEQ multiplex PCR, and TCRdb holds only the in-frame ones, with some missing. This sample has tens of thousands of clones, with around four fifths found just once. The source was CD4+ or CD8+ T cells sorted from blood, collected in a trial of the OX40 agonist ivuxolimab. The receptor source for this set is an adult with an advanced solid tumor such as melanoma, head and neck, liver or kidney cancer. The CDR3 runs from the conserved cysteine through the conserved F or W. Each record gives: V gene, J gene, CDR3 protein.

V gene: TRBV5-1
J gene: TRBJ1-1
CDR3 protein: CASSLMSRGRNGPTEAFF

V gene: TRBV7-9
J gene: TRBJ2-1
CDR3 protein: CASNQLAGGSSEQFF

V gene: TRBV13
J gene: TRBJ1-1
CDR3 protein: CASSFEGQGWETEAFF

V gene: TRBV6-1
J gene: TRBJ2-7
CDR3 protein: CASSEFVRLRGVRDRRTYEQYF

V gene: TRBV9
J gene: TRBJ2-7
CDR3 protein: CASSVGEDSYEQYF

V gene: TRBV11-1
J gene: TRBJ2-3
CDR3 protein: CASSFTDTQYF

V gene: TRBV5-1
J gene: TRBJ1-2
CDR3 protein: CASSLEGSGYGYTF

V gene: TRBV10-3
J gene: TRBJ2-1
CDR3 protein: CAISESVTSPYNEQFF

V gene: TRBV7-8
J gene: TRBJ2-1
CDR3 protein: CASSFLGQGWVDNEQFF

V gene: TRBV27
J gene: TRBJ2-7
CDR3 protein: CASSLRSSGAYEQYF

V gene: TRBV11-2
J gene: TRBJ2-5
CDR3 protein: CASSTQIGEGETQYF

V gene: TRBV6-1
J gene: TRBJ1-2
CDR3 protein: CASTRQYGYTF

V gene: TRBV9
J gene: TRBJ1-6
CDR3 protein: CASSAGQGQQGYSPLHF

V gene: TRBV5-5
J gene: TRBJ1-1
CDR3 protein: CASSLESVTEAFF

V gene: TRBV30
J gene: TRBJ1-3
CDR3 protein: CAWSVDGNTIYF

V gene: TRBV2
J gene: TRBJ2-1
CDR3 protein: CASSVSLGFSNEQFF

V gene: TRBV27
J gene: TRBJ2-2
CDR3 protein: CASSPGQGIRGVVGELFF

V gene: TRBV9
J gene: TRBJ1-2
CDR3 protein: CASSVVTRAFVGDGYTF

V gene: TRBV10-3
J gene: TRBJ2-1
CDR3 protein: CAISGPAGLAGEVGNEQFF

V gene: TRBV6-6
J gene: TRBJ1-5
CDR3 protein: CASGGQGNQPQHF

V gene: TRBV5-1
J gene: TRBJ1-4
CDR3 protein: CASSETGGTEEKLFF

V gene: TRBV9
J gene: TRBJ2-7
CDR3 protein: CASSVAGTTEQYF

V gene: TRBV4-2
J gene: TRBJ2-5
CDR3 protein: CASSQDFRQGIQETQYF

V gene: TRBV5-1
J gene: TRBJ1-2
CDR3 protein: CASSPGQQYGYTF

V gene: TRBV6-4
J gene: TRBJ1-2
CDR3 protein: CASSDESWGAEGGYTF

V gene: TRBV18
J gene: TRBJ2-5
CDR3 protein: CASSPTSGSEETQYF

V gene: TRBV5-6
J gene: TRBJ1-2
CDR3 protein: CASSLGDRENYGYTF

V gene: TRBV5-4
J gene: TRBJ2-5
CDR3 protein: CASSLAQETQYF

V gene: TRBV5-1
J gene: TRBJ2-3
CDR3 protein: CASSGPGTTDTQYF

V gene: TRBV9
J gene: TRBJ2-7
CDR3 protein: CASSVDLAGGEQYF

V gene: TRBV5-8
J gene: TRBJ1-5
CDR3 protein: CASSLQGVQPQHF

V gene: TRBV19
J gene: TRBJ1-2
CDR3 protein: CASSISGQGDYGYTF

V gene: TRBV6-5
J gene: TRBJ1-5
CDR3 protein: CASSYGTGNGQPQHF

V gene: TRBV19
J gene: TRBJ2-2
CDR3 protein: CAIGRTPGTGELFF

V gene: TRBV2
J gene: TRBJ2-3
CDR3 protein: CASSDVGPSTDTQYF

V gene: TRBV13
J gene: TRBJ1-1
CDR3 protein: CASSSGRNTEAFF

V gene: TRBV27
J gene: TRBJ2-1
CDR3 protein: CASSPYRDEQFF

V gene: TRBV7-3
J gene: TRBJ1-2
CDR3 protein: CASSSTGLYGYTF

V gene: TRBV30
J gene: TRBJ1-1
CDR3 protein: CAWSVRIDWTGYTEAFF

V gene: TRBV10-3
J gene: TRBJ2-7
CDR3 protein: CAISAVGDPYEQYF

V gene: TRBV5-6
J gene: TRBJ2-1
CDR3 protein: CASSRDRGIIGSYNEQFF

V gene: TRBV9
J gene: TRBJ1-6
CDR3 protein: CASSEGQGGSPLHF

V gene: TRBV11-2
J gene: TRBJ2-3
CDR3 protein: CASSPGGRGGPDTQYF

V gene: TRBV27
J gene: TRBJ1-1
CDR3 protein: CASSLQGANTEAFF

V gene: TRBV19
J gene: TRBJ1-3
CDR3 protein: CASRVFSGNTIYF